One and the same sample provided the 27 T cell receptor beta chains below, sequenced in a study of early T cells in non-severe SARS-CoV-2 infection. TCRdb ran MiXCR on the 5' RACE reads and lists one entry per CDR3 protein. The table records 57,000 or so distinct CDR3 sequences, about 12% of them present only once. The sample was whole blood. Receptor source: an adult who was a healthcare worker with PCR-confirmed SARS-CoV-2 infection or an uninfected control (not recorded which).

This clonotype has more than one count but fewer than ten. The chain combines TRBV4-2 with TRBJ2-4; D is possibly TRBD2 (6 bases). Germline V CDR1 and CDR2: LGHNA, YNFKEQ. This CDR3 is 16 amino acids long. V shed 0 bases and J shed 5 bases, with 14 bases lying between them. CDR3 loop: CASSQEGTPGQNIQYF. The CDR3, as DNA: TGTGCCAGCAGCCAAGAGGGGACTCCTGGCCAAAACATTCAGTACTTC.

V usage is TRBV28 and J usage is TRBJ1-5, with TRBD1 matching over 7 bases. CDR3 length: 14 amino acids. Trimming took 10 bases from V and 4 from J; bases not matched to a gene: 10. Germline-derived CDR1 and CDR2 are MDHEN and SYDVKM. This chain's CDR3 is CATSDRLLNQPQHF. For the CDR3, the DNA is TGTGCCACTTCGGACAGGCTTTTGAATCAGCCCCAGCATTTT.

This CDR3 reads CSVMTDNTGELFF. In DNA, the CDR3 is TGCAGCGTTATGACAGACAACACCGGGGAGCTGTTTTTT. The chain is built from TRBV29-1 and TRBJ2-2, with TRBD1 as a possible D gene (5 bases). The CDR3 extends over 13 amino acids. The germline V and J ends were trimmed by 5 bases and 2 bases, with 9 bases remaining between them. The germline V gene encodes CDR1 SQVTM and CDR2 ANQGSEA.

This clonotype was recorded at least ten times. The chain joins TRBV5-1 to TRBJ2-6; D possibly corresponds to TRBD2 (6 bases). Trimming cost V 0 bases and J 0 bases, with 10 bases left between them. This CDR3 is built from 17 residues. Per the germline V gene, CDR1 is SGHRS and CDR2 is YFSETQ. CDR3 in DNA: TGCGCCAGCAGCTTGGGGACGCGGGGCTCTGGGGCCAACGTCCTGACTTTC. Protein: CASSLGTRGSGANVLTF.

V gene TRBV27 combines with J gene TRBJ1-2; D possibly corresponds to TRBD1 (5 bases). In germline, CDR1 is MNHEY, CDR2 SMNVEV (reference sequence). The CDR3 runs to 13 residues. Trimming removed 6 bases at V and 3 bases at J, with 11 bases between. CDR3 protein: CASSPWGYYGYTF. In DNA form, the CDR3 reads TGTGCCAGCAGCCCCTGGGGGTACTATGGCTACACCTTC.

V and J are TRBV6-2 or TRBV6-3 and TRBJ1-4; D gene unclear. The CDR3 contains 15 residues. Germline V gene data show CDR1 as MNHEY and CDR2 as SVGEGT. Trimming took off 5 bases at V and 0 bases at J, with 10 bases between the two ends. The CDR3 reads CASSDYSATNEKLFF. The CDR3 nucleotides are TGTGCCAGCAGTGACTACAGCGCAACTAATGAAAAACTGTTTTTT.

This clonotype was detected a few times. The chain combines TRBV2 with TRBJ2-1; 10 bases fit TRBD2. The CDR3 loop spans 15 amino acids. From germline, CDR1 is SNHLY and CDR2 FYNNEI. J lost 7 bases, V lost 4 bases, and 7 bases had no gene match. This CDR3 reads CASSVELAGLNEQFF. The DNA of the CDR3 is TGTGCCAGCAGTGTGGAACTAGCGGGGCTTAATGAGCAGTTCTTC.

In this sample, this clonotype turned up many times. The chain carries TRBV28 and TRBJ1-5; possible D gene TRBD1, 6 bases. The V and J ends lost 5 bases and 5 bases respectively, with 16 bases between them. Germline V gene lookup returns CDR1 MDHEN and CDR2 SYDVKM. The length of the CDR3 is 15 residues. DNA of the CDR3: TGTGCCAGCAGTACTCCGGGGGAGGGGGATCAGCCCCAGCATTTT. Residues: CASSTPGEGDQPQHF. The full variable domain, its missing parts supplied by reference TRBV28 and TRBJ1-5, is DVKVTQSSRYLVKRTGEKVFLECVQDMDHENMFWYRQDPGLGLRLIYFSYDVKMKEKGDIPEGYSVSREKKERFSLILESASTNQTSMYLCASSTPGEGDQPQHFGDGTRLSIL.

The CDR3 sequence: CASSYSSASGVADTQYF. The CDR3 DNA is TGTGCCAGCAGTTACTCGAGTGCTAGCGGGGTGGCAGATACGCAGTATTTT. J is TRBJ2-3 and V is TRBV6-5; 9 nucleotides align to TRBD2. Germline CDR1 is MNHEY and CDR2 is SVGAGI. The CDR3 extends over 17 amino acids. Trimming cost V 0 bases and J 4 bases; bases outside gene matches: 8.

There are many counts of this clonotype. The CDR3 sequence: CASSKGQNNEQFF. Here the CDR3 DNA reads TGTGCCAGTAGTAAGGGACAGAACAATGAGCAGTTCTTC. The chain uses TRBV19 and TRBJ2-1, with TRBD1 matching over 7 bases. This CDR3 region has 13 residues. Germline V CDR1 and CDR2: LNHDA, SQIVND (reference sequence). J gave up 5 bases and V 4 bases, and 2 bases lay outside the gene matches.

This clonotype was picked up many times. This chain uses TRBV7-8 with TRBJ1-6; D gene uncertain. Germline CDR1 SGHVS, CDR2 FQNEAQ. V dropped 0 bases and J dropped 0 bases, with 9 bases sitting between them. The CDR3 totals 17 residues. The CDR3 bases are TGTGCCAGCAGCTTAGCACAGTTAAGCTCCTATAATTCACCCCTCCACTTT. Translating it yields CASSLAQLSSYNSPLHF.

The rearrangement uses TRBV5-5 and TRBJ2-1; D perhaps matches TRBD2 (6 bases). This CDR3 comprises 15 residues. Germline V gene lookup returns CDR1 SGHKS and CDR2 YYEKEE (reference sequence). With 5 bases removed from V and 0 bases from J, the gap between germline ends came to 12 bases. The CDR3 DNA is TGTGCCAGCAGGGGGGACTTAAGCTCCTACAATGAGCAGTTCTTC. Its protein is CASRGDLSSYNEQFF.

This clonotype was observed at least ten times. The chain recombines TRBV7-2 with TRBJ1-6; no reliable D call. The CDR3 runs 15 residues. CDR1 is SGHTA and CDR2 is FQGNSA in the germline V gene. The V gene lost 4 bases and the J gene lost 7 bases, with 14 bases spanning the gap. Here the CDR3 reads CASSSRPQSNSPLHF. CDR3 sequence (DNA): TGTGCCAGCAGCTCGAGGCCACAGTCCAATTCACCCCTCCACTTT.

This clonotype was counted at least ten times. V is TRBV11-2 and J is TRBJ2-5; D not certain. Germline V gene data show CDR1 as SGHAT and CDR2 as FQNNGV. V gave up 3 bases and J gave up 2 bases, with 7 bases separating them. The CDR3 contains 13 residues. The CDR3 spells CASSFWRQETQYF. DNA of the CDR3: TGTGCCAGCAGCTTTTGGCGGCAAGAGACCCAGTACTTC.

This clonotype was picked up a small number of times. This sequence joins TRBV9 and TRBJ2-3; D uncertain. Germline V gene lookup returns CDR1 SGDLS and CDR2 YYNGEE. The CDR3 totals 13 residues. Trimming cost V 1 base and J 4 bases, with 7 bases left between them. For the CDR3, the DNA is TGTGCCAGCAGCGTAAGCCCGCCAGATACGCAGTATTTT. Translation: CASSVSPPDTQYF.

The rearrangement links TRBV7-2 to TRBJ2-5; 9 bases are a match to TRBD2. Germline CDR1 reads SGHTA; CDR2 reads FQGNSA. Germline trimming cut 3 bases from V and 4 bases from J; bases unmatched to any gene: 3. The CDR3 is 14 residues long. The CDR3 is CASSLRGGRETQYF. CDR3 DNA: TGTGCCAGCAGCTTGCGGGGGGGCAGAGAGACCCAGTACTTC.

This clonotype was observed a handful of times. For the CDR3, the DNA is TGTGCCAGCAGTGAAAACGGGCGATCTAATGAAAAACTGTTTTTT. Residues: CASSENGRSNEKLFF. The rearrangement links TRBV2 to TRBJ1-4, with no clear D. The CDR3 has 15 amino acids. V was shortened by 2 bases and J by 3 bases, with 10 bases between the two germline ends. Germline CDR1 SNHLY, CDR2 FYNNEI.

The rearrangement links TRBV29-1 to TRBJ2-2; the D gene is possibly TRBD2 (6 bases). V gave up 1 base and J gave up 3 bases, with 12 bases separating them. The CDR3 runs to 15 residues. Germline V gives CDR1 SQVTM, CDR2 ANQGSEA. CDR3 DNA sequence: TGCAGCGTTGAAGGCGGAGGGCCCGACACCGGGGAGCTGTTTTTT. Protein sequence: CSVEGGGPDTGELFF.

The chain employs TRBV7-9 and TRBJ2-5, with unresolved D. Trimming cost V 2 bases and J 0 bases, with 7 bases left between them. This CDR3 is 14 amino acids long. Germline CDR1 reads SEHNR; CDR2 reads FQNEAQ (reference sequence). CDR3 in DNA: TGTGCCAGCAGCTTAATGGCAGACCAAGAGACCCAGTACTTC. It specifies CASSLMADQETQYF.

The chain joins TRBV19 to TRBJ1-2; 9 bases fit TRBD1. The CDR3 covers 14 residues. J was trimmed by 8 bases and V by 4 bases; bases with no gene match: 8. Per the germline V gene, CDR1 is LNHDA and CDR2 is SQIVND (reference sequence). CDR3 loop: CASSTKQGAGGYTF. CDR3 nucleotide sequence: TGTGCCAGTAGTACCAAACAGGGGGCTGGCGGCTACACCTTC. Full variable domain (missing parts from reference TRBV19 and TRBJ1-2): DGGITQSPKYLFRKEGQNVTLSCEQNLNHDAMYWYRQDPGQGLRLIYYSQIVNDFQKGDIAEGYSVSREKKESFPLTVTSAQKNPTAFYLCASSTKQGAGGYTFGSGTRLTVV.

This clonotype was seen more than once but under ten times. CDR3 sequence (DNA): TGTGCCAGCAGTTTTGGGCTACCGCCGCAAGAGACCCAGTACTTC. This gives the protein CASSFGLPPQETQYF. The chain uses TRBV12-3 or TRBV12-4 and TRBJ2-5; D call uncertain. The CDR3 has 15 amino acids. V lost 3 bases and J lost 2, with 13 bases in between.

This clonotype showed up just a few times. The chain carries TRBV5-4 and TRBJ2-7, with D tentatively TRBD2 (5 bases). This CDR3 contains 14 residues. Germline V gene sequence: CDR1 SGHNT, CDR2 YYREEE (reference sequence). V lost 2 bases to trimming and J lost 3 bases, with 12 bases between them. CDR3 residues: CASSLEGNVYEQYF. CDR3 DNA: TGTGCCAGCAGCTTAGAGGGAAATGTCTACGAGCAGTACTTC.

This clonotype was recorded many times. The gene calls are TRBV10-3 and TRBJ1-3; TRBD1 matches at 9 bases. V was pared by 2 bases and J by 0 bases, with 5 bases of the junction left unmatched. This CDR3 has 17 amino acids. Germline CDR1 is ENHRY and CDR2 is SYGVKD. The CDR3 nucleotides are TGTGCCATCAGTGAGCGAGGGACAGGGTTCTCTGGAAACACCATATATTTT. This sequence encodes CAISERGTGFSGNTIYF.

The sample holds a few counts of this clonotype. This chain joins TRBV5-4 and TRBJ2-3; TRBD2 aligns across 7 bases. CDR3 length: 17 residues. Germline values: CDR1 SGHNT, CDR2 YYREEE (reference sequence). V gave up 4 bases and J gave up 1 base; unmatched junction bases: 12. For the CDR3, the DNA is TGTGCCAGCAGCCCTTTTCGAGCGGGGTCGGGCACAGATACGCAGTATTTT. It translates to CASSPFRAGSGTDTQYF.

This clonotype was picked up a small number of times. J is TRBJ2-4 and V is TRBV29-1; maybe TRBD1 (5 bases). CDR1 is SQVTM, CDR2 ANQGSEA, per germline. The CDR3 covers 13 residues. The V and J ends lost 3 bases and 0 bases respectively, with 6 bases between them. In DNA form, the CDR3 reads TGCAGCGTTGAGGGGCAAGCCAAAAACATTCAGTACTTC. Protein product: CSVEGQAKNIQYF.

The rearrangement joins TRBV2 to TRBJ2-4; a weak D match, TRBD2 (5 bases). The CDR3 consists of 14 residues. Germline values: CDR1 SNHLY, CDR2 FYNNEI. Trimming pared 8 bases from V and 6 bases from J, leaving 17 bases between. DNA of the CDR3: TGTGCCAGCGGGCCCCTAGCATCATCAAACATTCAGTACTTC. This sequence encodes CASGPLASSNIQYF.

This clonotype was recorded at least ten times. The genes are TRBV18 and TRBJ1-1, with unresolved D. The CDR3 is made up of 14 amino acids. Deletions cut 2 bases from V and 0 bases from J, with 7 bases between. Germline values: CDR1 KGHSH, CDR2 LQKENI. The CDR3 here is CASSPGRVNTEAFF. In DNA form, the CDR3 reads TGTGCCAGCTCACCAGGACGGGTGAACACTGAAGCTTTCTTT.